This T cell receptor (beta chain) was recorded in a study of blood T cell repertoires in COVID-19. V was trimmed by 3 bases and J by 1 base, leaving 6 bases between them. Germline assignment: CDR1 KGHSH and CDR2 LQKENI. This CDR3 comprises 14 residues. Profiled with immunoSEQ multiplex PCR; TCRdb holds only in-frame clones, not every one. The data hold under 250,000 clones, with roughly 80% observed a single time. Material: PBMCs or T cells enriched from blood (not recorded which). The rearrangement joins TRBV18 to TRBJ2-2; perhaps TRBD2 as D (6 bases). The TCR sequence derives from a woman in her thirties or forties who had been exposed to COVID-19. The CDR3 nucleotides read TGTGCCAGCTCACCGGGACTGAACACCGGGGAGCTGTTTTTT. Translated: CASSPGLNTGELFF.